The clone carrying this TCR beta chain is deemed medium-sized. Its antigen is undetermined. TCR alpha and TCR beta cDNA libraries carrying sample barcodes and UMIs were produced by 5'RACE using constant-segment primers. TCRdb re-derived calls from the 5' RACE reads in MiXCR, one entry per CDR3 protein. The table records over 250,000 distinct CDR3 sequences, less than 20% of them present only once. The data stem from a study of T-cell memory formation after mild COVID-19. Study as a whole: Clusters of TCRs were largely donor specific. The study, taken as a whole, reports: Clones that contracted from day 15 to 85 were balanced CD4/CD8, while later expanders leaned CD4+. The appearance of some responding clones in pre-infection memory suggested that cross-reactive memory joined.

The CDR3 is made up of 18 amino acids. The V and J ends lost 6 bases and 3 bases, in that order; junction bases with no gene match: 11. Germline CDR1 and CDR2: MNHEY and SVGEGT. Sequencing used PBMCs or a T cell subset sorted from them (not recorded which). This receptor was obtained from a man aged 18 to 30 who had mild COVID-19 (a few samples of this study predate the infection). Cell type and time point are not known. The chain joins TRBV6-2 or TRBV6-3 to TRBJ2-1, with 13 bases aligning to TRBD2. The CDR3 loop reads CASRGGLAGVPLYNEQFF. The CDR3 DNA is TGTGCCAGCAGGGGTGGACTAGCGGGGGTACCCCTCTACAATGAGCAGTTCTTC.